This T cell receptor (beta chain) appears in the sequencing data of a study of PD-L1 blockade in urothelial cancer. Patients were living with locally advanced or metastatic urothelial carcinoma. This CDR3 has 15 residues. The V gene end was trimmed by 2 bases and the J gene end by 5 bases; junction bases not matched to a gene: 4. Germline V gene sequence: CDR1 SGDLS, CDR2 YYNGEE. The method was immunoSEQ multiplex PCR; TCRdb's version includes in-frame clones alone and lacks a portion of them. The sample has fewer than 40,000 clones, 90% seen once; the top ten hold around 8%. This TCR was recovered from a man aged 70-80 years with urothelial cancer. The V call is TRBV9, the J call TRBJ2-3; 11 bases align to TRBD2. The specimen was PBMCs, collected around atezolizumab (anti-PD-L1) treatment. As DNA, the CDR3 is TGTGCCAGCAGCGTTAGCGGGAGGGCCGTAGATACGCAGTATTTT. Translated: CASSVSGRAVDTQYF.